Below are 2 T cell receptor beta chains sequenced from a single sample in a study of CD8 T cells in Susac syndrome. Roughly 0.45 to 1 ug RNA was reverse transcribed with random hexamers. Each CDR3 protein is one row after TCRdb ran MiXCR on the immunoSEQ multiplex PCR reads. The table lists 160,000 or so distinct CDR3 sequences, around 94% of them singletons, with 0.095% to 0.13% in the top ten. The sample consisted of CD4+ T cells from PBMCs. These receptors originate from a human donor with Susac syndrome.

The gene calls are TRBV2 and TRBJ1-5; D remains unclear. Germline CDR1 reads SNHLY; CDR2 reads FYNNEI. V lost 3 bases and J 1 base, leaving 7 bases between the germline ends. The CDR3 runs to 14 residues. CDR3 loop: CASSDRWSNQPQHF. As DNA, the CDR3 is TGTGCCAGCAGTGATCGGTGGAGCAATCAGCCCCAGCATTTT.

The J gene is TRBJ1-2, the V gene TRBV5-4; D might be TRBD1 (5 bases). The germline CDR1 and CDR2 sequences are SGHNT and YYREEE (reference sequence). The CDR3 is made up of 14 amino acids. The V and J ends lost 4 bases and 4 bases respectively, with 14 bases between them. CDR3 bases: TGTGCCAGCAGCGTCACCGGGGACTCCTATGGCTACACCTTC. As protein: CASSVTGDSYGYTF.